The 13 T cell receptor beta chains listed next were all sequenced from one sample in a study of blood T cell repertoires in COVID-19 (dated by TCRdb to the early 2020s). Receptor libraries were prepared by the immunoSEQ multiplex PCR assay. Here the immuneACCESS table is served through TCRdb, limited to in-frame sequences with V and J called. Missing clones are a known gap in these copies; in checked studies unresolved V genes cover under half, and the rest lacks a known reason. The sample has some 120,000 clones on record, more than 65% of them singletons. Together, the top ten hold roughly 2% of the sample. The specimen sequenced was peripheral blood. The receptors originated from a woman in her 70s with acute or convalescent COVID-19.

This clone has only a few counts. The CDR3 DNA sequence: TGTGCCAGCAGCAGAGACGGGGGACTATCCTACGAGCAGTACTTC. Translation gives CASSRDGGLSYEQYF. The chain recombines TRBV9 with TRBJ2-7, with 7 positions matching TRBD2. The V gene's germline CDR1 is SGDLS and CDR2 YYNGEE. CDR3 size: 15 residues. Trimming took 4 bases from V and 1 from J; bases not matched to a gene: 8.

The J gene is TRBJ2-5, the V gene TRBV2, with TRBD2 matching 14 bases. Trimming removed 3 bases from V and 5 bases from J; junction bases left unmatched: 5. CDR3 length: 16 amino acids. CDR1 is SNHLY and CDR2 is FYNNEI in the germline V gene. Written as DNA, the CDR3 is TGTGCCAGCAGTGAGTCGACTAGCGGGGGGGCGGAGACCCAGTACTTC. The encoded protein is CASSESTSGGAETQYF.

A few counts support this clone. The chain employs TRBV5-5 and TRBJ1-1; D ambiguous. Trimming pared 0 bases from V and 0 bases from J, leaving 9 bases between. Germline V lookup: CDR1 SGHKS, CDR2 YYEKEE (reference sequence). CDR3 length equals 15 residues. The CDR3 DNA is TGTGCCAGCAGCTTGGCCTCGACACTGAACACTGAAGCTTTCTTT. This gives the protein CASSLASTLNTEAFF.

This chain connects TRBV5-1 to TRBJ1-4; D unclear. This CDR3 is 15 amino acids long. In germline, CDR1 is SGHRS, CDR2 YFSETQ. V shed 8 bases and J shed 0 bases, with 14 bases lying between them. CDR3 in amino acids: CASRFGSSTNEKLFF. The DNA for the CDR3 is TGCGCCAGTAGATTCGGGTCTTCAACTAATGAAAAACTGTTTTTT.

This clone was seen more than once but under ten times. The rearrangement joins TRBV6-2 or TRBV6-3 to TRBJ2-5, with D possibly matching TRBD1 (6 bases). CDR1 and CDR2 (germline): MNHEY, SVGEGT. This CDR3 comprises 13 residues. V was clipped by 0 bases and J by 10 bases, with 12 bases between them. CDR3 nucleotide sequence: TGTGCCAGCAGTTACTCGTTTTCCAGGGGCCAGTACTTC. This codes for CASSYSFSRGQYF.

V usage is TRBV12-2 and J usage is TRBJ2-1; TRBD1 was called by the table and not checked on the DNA. TRBV12-2 is assigned pseudogene status. This CDR3 has 15 amino acids. In DNA form, the CDR3 reads TGTGCAAGTCGCCCACGGGGACAGGGGATACGTGAGCAGTTCTTC. Residues: CASRPRGQGIREQFF.

There are many counts of this clone. The chain has TRBV18 and TRBJ1-1, with D uncertain. Deletions cut 3 bases from V and 0 bases from J, with 8 bases between. This CDR3 comprises 14 residues. Germline V gene data show CDR1 as KGHSH and CDR2 as LQKENI. CDR3: CASSPREMNTEAFF. Here the CDR3 DNA reads TGTGCCAGCTCACCTAGAGAGATGAACACTGAAGCTTTCTTT.

There are a few counts of this clone. This chain links TRBV19 with TRBJ2-3; 10 bases agree with TRBD1. Trimming removed 4 bases from V and 6 bases from J; junction bases left unmatched: 1. This CDR3 contains 13 residues. In germline, CDR1 is LNHDA, CDR2 SQIVND (reference sequence). The CDR3 here is CASSTGQGDTQYF. CDR3 coding DNA: TGTGCCAGTAGTACGGGACAGGGGGATACGCAGTATTTT. Filled out from reference TRBV19 and TRBJ2-3, the complete variable domain reads DGGITQSPKYLFRKEGQNVTLSCEQNLNHDAMYWYRQDPGQGLRLIYYSQIVNDFQKGDIAEGYSVSREKKESFPLTVTSAQKNPTAFYLCASSTGQGDTQYFGPGTRLTVL.

The chain links TRBV19 to TRBJ1-2; 8 bases fit TRBD1. The CDR3 consists of 15 residues. Germline V gene data show CDR1 as LNHDA and CDR2 as SQIVND (reference sequence). Unmatched junction bases numbered 7, after V lost 0 bases and J lost 7 bases. CDR3 loop: CASSIDLGQGAGYTF. The DNA of the CDR3 is TGTGCCAGTAGTATAGATCTGGGGCAGGGGGCTGGCTACACCTTC.

J is TRBJ2-1 and V is TRBV29-1, with 8 bases fitting TRBD1. Germline trimming cut 7 bases from V and 7 bases from J; bases unmatched to any gene: 6. Germline CDR1 is SQVTM and CDR2 is ANQGSEA. The CDR3 loop spans 12 amino acids. CDR3 protein: CSGAGGGNEQFF. CDR3 DNA: TGCAGCGGGGCAGGGGGCGGGAATGAGCAGTTCTTC.

The chain uses TRBV7-8 and TRBJ2-3; 10 positions agree with TRBD2. Losses at the gene ends were 1 base for V and 0 bases for J; bases not matched to a gene: 4. CDR1 and CDR2 from the germline V gene are SGHVS and FQNEAQ. The CDR3 contains 17 residues. The CDR3 sequence: CASSLVGGLASTDTQYF. The CDR3 nucleotides read TGTGCCAGCAGCTTAGTGGGGGGACTAGCGAGCACAGATACGCAGTATTTT.

In this sample, this clone turned up a few times. The rearrangement joins TRBV4-1 to TRBJ2-6, with 12 bases matching TRBD1. Looked up from germline, CDR1 is MGHRA and CDR2 is YSYEKL. This CDR3 is built from 19 residues. The ends lost 2 bases at V and 3 bases at J; junction bases unmatched: 8. In DNA form, the CDR3 reads TGCGCCAGCAGCCAAACTCCCGGGACAGGGGGCTATGGGGCCAACGTCCTGACTTTC. This codes for CASSQTPGTGGYGANVLTF.

The table lists this clone with a count of one. The V and J genes are TRBV19 and TRBJ1-5; perhaps TRBD1 as D (5 bases). Germline V gene data show CDR1 as LNHDA and CDR2 as SQIVND (reference sequence). V was pared by 6 bases and J by 5 bases, with 11 bases between. The CDR3 spans 13 residues. CDR3 in amino acids: CASSLWGDQPQHF. CDR3 in DNA: TGTGCCAGTAGCCTTTGGGGGGATCAGCCCCAGCATTTT.